This T cell receptor beta chain was sequenced for a study of HIV-infected children after antiretroviral therapy interruption. Across the whole study: Most participating children were previously exposed to EBV and CMV. Interruption-arm samples span weeks 0, 12, interruption end (24 or 48), and about 3 years post-study.

Regarding treatment: PENTA 11 planned treatment interruption arm or continuous ART arm. General study results and limits: The Gini coefficient of naive CD4+ repertoires rose, returning to baseline by 3 years.

Unique molecular identifiers were included in an RNA-based 3' RACE TCR library. MiXCR, run by TCRdb on the 3' RACE reads, gives a single entry per CDR3 protein. The table lists fewer than 20,000 distinct CDR3 sequences, around 3.2% of them singletons. This clonotype appeared many times. Its matching antigen is unknown. The sequence was obtained from a child aged 2-17 years with HIV. The sample was CD45RA+ CD4+ T cells from PBMCs, taken from a donor given antiretroviral therapy, either interrupted or continuous. As for subset: naive CD4+ CD45RA+ CD45RO- T cells.

The CDR3 spells CASSYGGGRNTGELFF. CDR3 nucleotide sequence: TGTGCCAGCAGTTACGGGGGCGGGAGGAACACCGGGGAGCTGTTTTTT. The V gene is TRBV6-5, the J gene TRBJ2-2; TRBD2 is a possible D gene (7 bases). The CDR3 covers 16 residues. Germline V gene sequence: CDR1 MNHEY, CDR2 SVGAGI. V lost 2 bases, J lost 1 base, and 11 bases lay in between.